This T cell receptor beta chain was identified in a study of T cells after yellow fever vaccination. Looked up from germline, CDR1 is MNHEY and CDR2 is SMNVEV (reference sequence). This CDR3 contains 16 residues. V gave up 5 bases and J gave up 5 bases; unmatched junction bases: 10. This clonotype was seen a few times. From the 5' RACE reads, TCRdb called clonotypes with MiXCR, one entry per CDR3 protein. The sample has approximately 550,000 distinct CDR3 sequences, roughly a fifth seen once. The receptor was isolated from a man aged 25-40 years who received the YFV17D yellow fever vaccine. The chain couples TRBV27 to TRBJ2-3, with 10 bases matching TRBD2. The sequences come from PBMCs, collected 15 days after the yellow fever booster vaccination. The CDR3 loop is CASSTRAGGRRDTQYF. Written as DNA, the CDR3 is TGTGCCAGCAGTACCCGAGCGGGAGGGCGTAGAGATACGCAGTATTTT.